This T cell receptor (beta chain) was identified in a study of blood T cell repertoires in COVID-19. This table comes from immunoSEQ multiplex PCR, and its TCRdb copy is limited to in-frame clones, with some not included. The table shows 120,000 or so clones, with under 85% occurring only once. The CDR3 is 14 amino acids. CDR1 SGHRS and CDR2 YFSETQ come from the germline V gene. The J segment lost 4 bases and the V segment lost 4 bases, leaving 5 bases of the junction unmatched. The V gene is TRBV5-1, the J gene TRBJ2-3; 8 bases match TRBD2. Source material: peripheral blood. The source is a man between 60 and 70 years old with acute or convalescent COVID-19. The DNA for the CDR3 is TGCGCCAGCAGCGGCCTAGCGGGTTCAGATACGCAGTATTTT. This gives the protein CASSGLAGSDTQYF.